The 21 T cell receptor beta chains below all came from one sample that was sequenced in a study of regulatory T cells in long-lasting Graves disease. Building the TCR beta libraries relied on iRepertoire HTBI primers, and CDR3 regions underwent Arm-PCR. TCRdb reprocessed the multiplex PCR reads via MiXCR and lists one record per CDR3 protein. The table records 250,000 to 300,000 distinct CDR3 sequences, roughly a fifth of them present only once. Regarding time point: persistent/refractory GD, antithyroid drugs over 5 years with positive TRAb. Extracted RNA from PBMCs served as the source of the TCR library. The sequenced sample was peripheral blood mononuclear cells (PBMCs), obtained when the disease was refractory, from a patient treated with antithyroid drugs. The receptors here all came from a female donor with Graves disease.

The table lists this clonotype with many counts. The chain links TRBV6-1 to TRBJ2-6, with D perhaps TRBD2 (5 bases). The CDR3 consists of 14 residues. V was trimmed by 8 bases and J by 0 bases, leaving 8 bases between them. Germline V gives CDR1 MNHNS, CDR2 SASEGT. CDR3 loop: CASGEFSGANVLTF. The CDR3 DNA follows: TGTGCCAGCGGGGAGTTCTCTGGGGCCAACGTCCTGACTTTC.

V usage is TRBV11-2 and J usage is TRBJ2-3; D remains unclear. Per the germline V gene, CDR1 is SGHAT and CDR2 is FQNNGV. CDR3 size: 15 residues. V gave up 1 base and J gave up 0 bases, with 8 bases separating them. CDR3: CASSLGWGSTDTQYF. As DNA, the CDR3 is TGTGCCAGCAGCTTAGGGTGGGGAAGCACAGATACGCAGTATTTT. The entire variable domain, with the rest obtained from reference TRBV11-2 and TRBJ2-3, is as follows: EAGVAQSPRYKIIEKRQSVAFWCNPISGHATLYWYQQILGQGPKLLIQFQNNGVVDDSQLPKDRFSAERLKGVDSTLKIQPAKLEDSAVYLCASSLGWGSTDTQYFGPGTRLTVL.

This clonotype has more than one count but fewer than ten. The chain combines TRBV27 with TRBJ2-2; D is unclear. The germline V gene has CDR1 MNHEY and CDR2 SMNVEV (reference sequence). V lost 3 bases and J lost 2, with 10 bases in between. The CDR3 runs 15 residues. The CDR3 reads CASSLLSSNTGELFF. CDR3 nucleotide sequence: TGTGCCAGCAGTTTGCTCAGCAGTAACACCGGGGAGCTGTTTTTT.

The genes are TRBV12-3 or TRBV12-4 and TRBJ2-7, with D possibly being TRBD2 (6 bases). This CDR3 has 14 amino acids. Trimming took off 6 bases at V and 0 bases at J, with 12 bases between the two ends. The CDR3 loop reads CASRPSEGSYEQYF. The CDR3 nucleotides read TGTGCCAGCAGGCCCTCGGAGGGCTCCTACGAGCAGTACTTC.

This clonotype was counted many times. V is TRBV2 and J is TRBJ2-7, with TRBD1 identical over 7 bases. This CDR3 is 13 amino acids long. CDR1 and CDR2 (germline): SNHLY, FYNNEI. V was clipped by 8 bases and J by 4 bases; unmatched bases: 8. The CDR3 spells CASYETGMYEQYF. The CDR3 DNA sequence: TGTGCCAGCTACGAGACAGGGATGTACGAGCAGTACTTC.

The rearrangement uses TRBV29-1 and TRBJ2-7; possibly TRBD1 or TRBD2 for D (7 bases each). Germline V lookup: CDR1 SQVTM, CDR2 ANQGSEA. This CDR3 has 15 amino acids. V gave up 0 bases and J gave up 3 bases, with 15 bases separating them. CDR3 region: CSVEDQGEGRYEQYF. The CDR3 bases are TGCAGCGTTGAAGATCAGGGGGAGGGCCGCTACGAGCAGTACTTC.

V is TRBV12-3 or TRBV12-4 and J is TRBJ1-5; no definite D call. The CDR3 extends over 13 amino acids. The V end was cut by 8 bases, the J end by 5 bases, with 13 bases between. The CDR3 DNA is TGTGCCAGCCGTCTTAGTTTAGATCAGCCCCAGCATTTT. Protein product: CASRLSLDQPQHF.

A word on this clonotype: A read error may be the cause here, since a much bigger clone is one base away. The chain employs TRBV30 and TRBJ2-5; D possibly uses TRBD1 or TRBD2 (5 bases each). V was clipped by 1 base and J by 7 bases, with 7 bases between them. The CDR3 consists of 11 residues. CDR1 GTSNPN and CDR2 SVGIG come from the germline V gene (reference sequence). The CDR3 reads CAWSDGATQYF. CDR3 DNA sequence: TGTGCCTGGAGTGACGGGGCGACCCAGTACTTC.

The chain has TRBV7-9 and TRBJ1-1; tentatively, D is TRBD1 (5 bases). CDR3 length equals 15 residues. The germline V gene encodes CDR1 SEHNR and CDR2 FQNEAQ (reference sequence). V gave up 2 bases and J gave up 4 bases, with 14 bases separating them. In nucleotides, the CDR3 is TGTGCCAGCAGCTTAAGTGGGGGTACGGGCACTGAAGCTTTCTTT. Amino acids: CASSLSGGTGTEAFF.

This clonotype was detected many times. The V gene is TRBV20-1, the J gene TRBJ1-1; D is possibly TRBD1 (5 bases). Germline CDR1 and CDR2: DFQATT and SNEGSKA (reference sequence). Trimming left V 7 bases short and J 5 bases short, with 11 bases between. This CDR3 comprises 11 residues. For the CDR3, the DNA is TGCAGTGGGACATTGGGGACTGAAGCTTTCTTT. It specifies CSGTLGTEAFF.

This clonotype was recorded many times. This chain uses TRBV7-9 with TRBJ2-5; 11 bases align to TRBD2. Germline CDR1 reads SEHNR; CDR2 reads FQNEAQ (reference sequence). Trimming at V came to 3 bases and at J to 2 bases, leaving 2 bases not matched to a gene. The length of the CDR3 is 15 residues. DNA of the CDR3: TGTGCCAGCAGCTTGACTAGCGGGGAACAAGAGACCCAGTACTTC. It encodes CASSLTSGEQETQYF.

Of note for this clonotype: It may be a read error: a sequence one base away is much more abundant. The chain employs TRBV7-2 and TRBJ1-2; 10 bases fit TRBD1. The CDR3 extends over 15 amino acids. The germline CDR1 and CDR2 sequences are SGHTA and FQGNSA. The CDR3 spells CANSLYLGTGDGYTF. As DNA, the CDR3 is TGTGCCAACAGCTTGTATTTGGGGACAGGGGATGGCTACACCTTC.

This clonotype was seen many times. V is TRBV4-3 and J is TRBJ2-5; possible D gene TRBD1, 5 bases. The CDR3 has 14 amino acids. Germline CDR1 LGHNA, CDR2 YSLEER. The germline V and J ends were trimmed by 2 bases and 5 bases, with 12 bases remaining between them. CDR3 residues: CASSQKGYGETQYF. The CDR3 nucleotides read TGCGCCAGCAGCCAAAAGGGGTATGGGGAGACCCAGTACTTC.

The chain employs TRBV5-1 and TRBJ2-5, with D perhaps assigned TRBD1 or TRBD2 (5 bases each). The CDR3 totals 14 residues. Germline assignment: CDR1 SGHRS and CDR2 YFSETQ. The V end lost 7 bases, the J end lost 4 bases, and 17 bases lay between the germline ends. Here the CDR3 DNA reads TGCGCCAGCGGAATTGGGGGAGTACGAGAGACCCAGTACTTC. Translating gives CASGIGGVRETQYF. Using reference TRBV5-1 and TRBJ2-5 for the parts outside the CDR3, the full variable domain is KAGVTQTPRYLIKTRGQQVTLSCSPISGHRSVSWYQQTPGQGLQFLFEYFSETQRNKGNFPGRFSGRQFSNSRSEMNVSTLELGDSALYLCASGIGGVRETQYFGPGTRLLVL.

The chain uses TRBV20-1 and TRBJ2-7; TRBD1 matches at 7 bases. There are 14 residues in the CDR3. V dropped 1 base and J dropped 4; count of bases not matched to a gene: 7. Germline V gene data show CDR1 as DFQATT and CDR2 as SNEGSKA (reference sequence). CDR3 in amino acids: CSARGATGSYEQYF. The CDR3 DNA reads TGCAGTGCTAGAGGGGCGACAGGGTCTTACGAGCAGTACTTC.

This clonotype was detected ten times or more. The chain combines TRBV27 with TRBJ1-1; the match to TRBD1 covers 8 bases. Losses at the gene ends were 4 bases for V and 11 bases for J; bases not matched to a gene: 9. Germline CDR1 reads MNHEY; CDR2 reads SMNVEV (reference sequence). The CDR3 runs 13 residues. The CDR3 nucleotides read TGTGCCAGCAGTTCTATCCAGGGGGCGCGGGCTTTCTTT. It specifies CASSSIQGARAFF.

This sequence joins TRBV6-1 and TRBJ2-5; TRBD2 is a possible D gene (6 bases). The CDR3 extends over 16 amino acids. CDR1 MNHNS and CDR2 SASEGT come from the germline V gene. Trimming stripped 8 bases from V and 5 bases from J, with 24 bases between. For the CDR3, the DNA is TGTGCCAGCGGACGGGATTGGGGGGAGAGTTTTGAGACCCAGTACTTC. This translates into CASGRDWGESFETQYF.

This clonotype was detected many times. The rearrangement joins TRBV20-1 to TRBJ2-7; 7 bases are a match to TRBD1. The germline V gene encodes CDR1 DFQATT and CDR2 SNEGSKA (reference sequence). The CDR3 spans 13 residues. V gave up 3 bases and J gave up 3 bases; unmatched junction bases: 5. For the CDR3, the DNA is TGCAGTGCTAGTCCCAGGACAGGCTACGAGCAGTACTTC. This translates into CSASPRTGYEQYF.

This clonotype was picked up many times. The chain has TRBV6-1 and TRBJ1-5; tentatively, D is TRBD1 (5 bases). Germline loops: CDR1 MNHNS, CDR2 SASEGT. The CDR3 has 15 amino acids. Trimming took 6 bases from V and 4 from J, leaving 16 bases between them. The CDR3 region is CASRIGTVRNQPQHF. The DNA of the CDR3 is TGTGCCAGCAGAATCGGGACCGTGAGGAATCAGCCCCAGCATTTT.

In this sample, this clonotype turned up a few times. This rearrangement joins TRBV29-1 to TRBJ1-2, with D possibly being TRBD1 (6 bases). Trimming took off 3 bases at V and 4 bases at J, with 15 bases between the two ends. Germline CDR1 reads SQVTM; CDR2 reads ANQGSEA. CDR3 length: 14 amino acids. For the CDR3, the DNA is TGCAGCGTTGAGCACTCCAGGGGCATCTATGGCTACACCTTC. This gives the protein CSVEHSRGIYGYTF.

This chain connects TRBV7-9 to TRBJ2-5; D is possibly TRBD1 (7 bases). This CDR3 spans 16 amino acids. Trimming shortened V by 5 bases and J by 5 bases, and 21 bases separated the two germline ends. The germline V gene encodes CDR1 SEHNR and CDR2 FQNEAQ (reference sequence). Here the CDR3 DNA reads TGTGCCAGCAGCCAACAACAGGGGACTTCTGGGGAGACCCAGTACTTC. This codes for CASSQQQGTSGETQYF.